This T cell receptor (beta chain) was recorded in a study of T cells after yellow fever vaccination (dated by TCRdb to about 2019). About the investigation overall: The SMART-Seq v4 Ultra Low Input RNA kit was used to prepare libraries from fractions with low cell numbers. Blood samples were taken at several timepoints before and after primary and secondary immunization, and bulk PBMC replicates and cell subsets were isolated. Two healthy male donors made up the cohort, one aged 18 to 30 years and the other aged 30 to 40 years. To follow T-cell clones before and after primary and booster YFV17D yellow fever vaccination, bulk TCR alpha and beta repertoires were sequenced over time.

V lost 6 bases and J lost 5 bases; the stretch between them is 13 bases long. CDR1 is given as SGHTA and CDR2 as FQGNSA, both from the germline V gene. Including the terminal cysteine and phenylalanine, the CDR3 comprises 13 residues. The only DNA kept is the CDR3, 39 bases in frame from the first base. For this clonotype: Its antigen target is currently unknown. No base qualities exist here, and no much larger clone lies one base off it.

Here is what the overall study found, with its caveats: After the booster, most of the clones that had expanded following primary vaccination were detected again (roughly 97% of CD4 and around 90% of CD8), which suggests that memory was broadly maintained. The secondary T-cell response was found to be weaker but faster than the primary response, with a peak reached on day 5 rather than on day 15. FACS-sorted repertoires could contain abundant contaminating clonotypes from the bulk population, so computational filtering was required. Because only two donors were included in the study, the extent to which the findings can be generalized is limited. A small share of clonotypes was detected in both CD4 and CD8 compartments, with the overlap likely arising from convergent recombination.

The meaning of the sample's treatment or condition label: live attenuated yellow fever vaccine strain. At each blood-draw timepoint, two biological replicates of bulk PBMCs were obtained. A standard Ficoll-Paque protocol was used to isolate PBMCs from peripheral blood. RNA was extracted with TriZol from bulk PBMCs, CD4 and CD8 fractions, and dextramer-positive and dextramer-negative fractions. TCR cDNA was made using 5'RACE template switching, a step that added a universal primer site and unique molecular identifiers. Priming for cDNA synthesis came from both the TCR alpha and TCR beta constant segments. Library amplification involved two PCR steps, and the second step added sample barcodes and sequencing adapters. Libraries were sequenced on Illumina HiSeq 2500 (2x100 bp) or NovaSeq (2x150 bp). Per the authors' processing: MIGEC handled demultiplexing of reads and collapsing into UMI consensus sequences, while MiXCR performed V(D)J alignment. Using edgeR on replicate PBMC samples, clonotypes were called vaccine-responding if FDR was below 0.01 and the log2 fold change was above 5 up to day 15. CD4 or CD8 identity was assigned to each bulk clonotype according to whether the clonotype was present at higher abundance in the sequenced CD4 repertoire or the sequenced CD8 repertoire. The public reads were quality trimmed at Q25 with fastp and then assembled into clones with MiXCR by TCRdb, keeping productive beta chains. Each CDR3 protein gets just one entry, which takes the most common genes and DNA from the rows behind it. The V and J calls follow TCRdb's processing rather than the paper's. The sample data list about 330,000 distinct CDR3 sequences, and 8% to 9.5% of these were observed just once. The top ten constitute approximately 18% of the sample.

The clonotype comes from a man between 18 and 35 years old who received the YFV17D yellow fever vaccine. The rearrangement joined TRBV7-2 to TRBJ1-1, with the D segment identity uncertain. The material sequenced was PBMCs, taken more than 40 days after the first yellow fever vaccination. The DNA sequence follows: TGTGCCAGCAGATCCCAACTGAGGACTGAAGCTTTCTTT. Its protein reads: CASRSQLRTEAFF.